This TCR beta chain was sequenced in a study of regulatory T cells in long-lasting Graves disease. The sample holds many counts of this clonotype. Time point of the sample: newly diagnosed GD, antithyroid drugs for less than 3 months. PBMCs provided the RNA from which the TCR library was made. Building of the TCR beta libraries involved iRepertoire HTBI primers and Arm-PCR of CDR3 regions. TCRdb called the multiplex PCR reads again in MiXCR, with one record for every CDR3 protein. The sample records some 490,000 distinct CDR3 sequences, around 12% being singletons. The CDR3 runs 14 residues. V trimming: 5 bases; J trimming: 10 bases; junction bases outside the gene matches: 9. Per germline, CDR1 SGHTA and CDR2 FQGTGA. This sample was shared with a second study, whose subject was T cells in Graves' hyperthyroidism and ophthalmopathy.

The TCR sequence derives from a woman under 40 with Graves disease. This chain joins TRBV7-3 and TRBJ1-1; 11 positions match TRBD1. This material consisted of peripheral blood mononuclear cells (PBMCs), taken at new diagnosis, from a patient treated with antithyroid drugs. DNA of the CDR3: TGTGCCAGCAGCCGGACAGGGGGCGCGAGTGGAGCTTTCTTT. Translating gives CASSRTGGASGAFF.